Shown below are 18 T cell receptor beta chains from a single sample sequenced in a study of tissue T cells after allogeneic stem cell transplantation. Noted time point: mouse harvest day 7 after allogeneic transplant. The graft held 10^6 splenic CD5+ T cells and 10^7 T-cell-depleted bone marrow cells. Profiling relied on immunoSEQ multiplex PCR, and the TCRdb table lists in-frame clones only, not all of them. The repertoire consists of more than 5,000 clones, with roughly 56% occurring once and the leading ten covering 7% to 10%. Sequencing used gut tissue. The receptors were gathered from a female BALB/c mouse given C57BL/6 T cells with graft-versus-host disease after an allogeneic hematopoietic cell transplant.

Worth noting for this clone: Genes here carry mouse names. The sequence runs out 1 residue before the end of the CDR3; the remainder is reconstructed from the germline J gene. The chain joins TRBV26 to TRBJ2-4; possibly TRBD1 for D (6 bases). The germline V gene has CDR1 KGHPV and CDR2 FQNQEV (reference sequence). Trimming removed 0 bases at V and 3 bases at J, with 7 bases between. The CDR3 length is 14 residues. Partial CDR3 DNA: TGTGCCAGCAGTCTGTCACAGGGACAAAACACCTTGTAC. This translates into CASSLSQGQNTLY. The CDR3 as a whole reads CASSLSQGQNTLYF.

As concerns this clone: Gene names and germline match the mouse. The sequence runs out 1 residue before the end of the CDR3; the remainder is reconstructed from the germline J gene. The V call is TRBV26, the J call TRBJ2-3; 8 nucleotides match TRBD2. The germline V gene has CDR1 KGHPV and CDR2 FQNQEV (reference sequence). The CDR3 runs to 16 residues. J lost 0 bases, V lost 4 bases, and 6 bases had no gene match. The CDR3: CASSPSWGASAETLYF. The sequenced part of the CDR3 DNA is TGTGCCAGCAGTCCCTCCTGGGGGGCTAGTGCAGAAACGCTGTAT.

Of note for this clone: The genes and germline here are from mouse. The read stops 1 residue short of the end of the CDR3; the missing end is completed from the germline J gene. This chain connects TRBV13-1 to TRBJ2-7, with D possibly matching TRBD2 (7 bases). Germline lookup yields CDR1 NSHNY and CDR2 SYGAGN. This CDR3 spans 13 amino acids. Between the trimmed V and J ends, which lost 2 bases and 4 bases, there was a span of 10 bases. CDR3 bases read: TGTGCCAGCAGTGAAGGGGGGGGGTATGAACAGTAC. Its translation: CASSEGGGYEQY. The full CDR3 sequence reads CASSEGGGYEQYF.

Remarks on this clone: Germline and genes here are mouse. Coverage ceases 1 residue before the CDR3 finishes, and the germline J gene fills in the end. The chain joins TRBV12-2 to TRBJ2-7, with 8 bases identical to TRBD2. With V trimmed by 0 bases and J by 6 bases, 3 bases remained unmatched. The germline gives CDR1 SGHLS, CDR2 HYDKME. The CDR3 is made up of 13 amino acids. Partial CDR3 DNA: TGTGCCAGCTCTCTCCCTGGGGGGAGTGAACAGTAC. This encodes CASSLPGGSEQY. From start to end, the CDR3 is CASSLPGGSEQYF.

About this clone itself: Gene labels here are mouse ones. The DNA ends 1 residue before the CDR3 does, and the rest of the CDR3 is filled in from the germline J gene. The rearrangement uses TRBV31 and TRBJ1-4; no firm D call. The CDR3 extends over 11 amino acids. Trimming shortened V by 0 bases and J by 7 bases, and 3 bases separated the two germline ends. The V gene's germline CDR1 is GKSSPN and CDR2 SITVG. Here the CDR3 reads CAWSLSERLFF. CDR3 bases read: TGTGCCTGGAGTCTGAGCGAAAGATTATTT.

Turning to this clone: The germline and genes are mouse ones. The CDR3 extends 1 residue past the end of the read, so its final part is completed from the germline J gene. The chain employs TRBV1 and TRBJ1-1, with D possibly matching TRBD1 (5 bases). The CDR3 has 14 residues. Germline assignment: CDR1 NSQYPW and CDR2 LRSPGD (reference sequence). The V end was cut by 3 bases, the J end by 0 bases, with 8 bases between. The covered CDR3 bases are TGCACCTGCAGTGCGAGGACAACAAACACAGAAGTCTTC. This gives the protein CTCSARTTNTEVF. The whole CDR3 region reads CTCSARTTNTEVFF.

This clone was seen only a few times. Gene names are the mouse ones. With the read ending 1 residue before the CDR3 end, the germline J gene is used to fill in that end. The chain is built from TRBV26 and TRBJ1-4; D is unclear. CDR1 is KGHPV and CDR2 is FQNQEV in the germline V gene (reference sequence). Trimming removed 4 bases at V and 7 bases at J, with 13 bases between. This CDR3 has 14 amino acids. The part of the CDR3 DNA that was read is TGTGCCAGCAGTCACGGGGAGGGAGTCGAAAGATTATTT. It encodes CASSHGEGVERLF. In full, the CDR3 reads CASSHGEGVERLFF.

On this clone: One end of the junction does not line up with germline, which may come from a read error. Mouse names are used for the genes. Read sequence stops 1 residue before the CDR3 end, and the germline J gene provides the missing end. This rearrangement joins TRBV20 to TRBJ2-1; 11 nucleotides agree with TRBD2. CDR3 length: 14 amino acids. Germline V gene data show CDR1 as GFQATS and CDR2 as STVNSAI. The part of the CDR3 DNA that was read is TGTGGTGCTGGGGACTGGGGGAACTATGCTGAGCAGTTC. This codes for CGAGDWGNYAEQF. The entire CDR3 is CGAGDWGNYAEQFF.

For this clone: Gene names are the mouse ones. The read falls 1 residue short of the CDR3 end, and the missing part is taken from the germline J gene. V and J are TRBV5 and TRBJ1-6; D not certain. TRBJ1-6 is an ORF, with its function uncertain. CDR1 is LGHNA and CDR2 is YNLKQL in the germline V gene (reference sequence). Trimming pared 0 bases from V and 10 bases from J, leaving 7 bases between. The CDR3 length is 13 residues. The CDR3 sequence is CASSQESGSPLYF. The covered CDR3 bases are TGTGCCAGCAGCCAAGAAAGTGGGTCGCCCCTCTAC.

A few counts support this clone. Mouse germline and gene names are used. The observed sequence ends 1 residue before the CDR3 terminus, with the missing tail filled in from the germline J gene. This sequence joins TRBV26 and TRBJ2-5, with D possibly being TRBD1 (6 bases). CDR3 length: 14 amino acids. CDR1 KGHPV and CDR2 FQNQEV come from the germline V gene (reference sequence). V was pared by 6 bases and J by 0 bases, with 10 bases between. CDR3 region: CASSRTVNQDTQYF. The covered CDR3 bases are TGTGCCAGCAGCCGGACAGTTAACCAAGACACCCAGTAC.

This clone is medium-sized in the sample. Genes here carry mouse names. Read data end 1 residue before the CDR3 end; the end is taken from the germline J gene. The chain combines TRBV16 with TRBJ2-4, with D hard to call. V was trimmed by 0 bases and J by 3 bases, leaving 7 bases between them. The CDR3 is 14 amino acids. Germline V gene data show CDR1 as SGHSA and CDR2 as FRNQAP. The CDR3 loop is CASSLDPAQNTLYF. The covered CDR3 bases are TGTGCAAGCAGCTTAGATCCAGCACAAAACACCTTGTAC.

This clone was seen a handful of times. Mouse gene names apply. The read halts 1 residue ahead of the CDR3 end, with the missing end drawn from the germline J gene. The chain links TRBV26 to TRBJ2-2; 9 positions agree with TRBD1. After removal of 6 bases from V and 4 bases from J, the junction contained 3 bases not matched to a gene. Germline CDR1 KGHPV, CDR2 FQNQEV (reference sequence). The CDR3 extends over 14 amino acids. CDR3 amino acids: CASRQGAGTGQLYF. Partial CDR3 DNA: TGTGCCAGCAGACAGGGGGCTGGCACCGGGCAGCTCTAC.

As regards this clone: Mouse germline and gene names are used. The missing CDR3 end, 1 residue past where the read stops, is filled in from the germline J gene. V usage is TRBV3 and J usage is TRBJ1-2; 8 bases align to TRBD1. CDR1 and CDR2 (germline): SNHLY, FYNGKV (reference sequence). This CDR3 is built from 14 residues. The V and J ends lost 2 bases and 4 bases, in that order; junction bases with no gene match: 3. The chain's CDR3 is CASSLQGAASDYTF. The covered CDR3 bases are TGTGCCAGCAGCTTACAGGGGGCCGCCTCCGACTACACC.

A note on this clone: Mouse gene names apply. The sequenced part of the CDR3 DNA is TGTGCCAGCAGTCCAGGGACATCAGAAGTCTTC. Its translation: CASSPGTSEVF. The whole CDR3 sequence is CASSPGTSEVFF. The chain uses TRBV26 and TRBJ1-1, with D possibly being TRBD1 (6 bases). Read data end 1 residue before the CDR3 end; the end is taken from the germline J gene. Germline loops: CDR1 KGHPV, CDR2 FQNQEV (reference sequence). The CDR3 has 12 residues. V lost 4 bases, J lost 6 bases, and 9 bases lay in between.

With respect to this clone: Gene labels here are mouse ones. The CDR3 end falls 1 residue outside the read, so it is completed with the germline J gene. The V gene is TRBV26, the J gene TRBJ2-4; D is unresolved. Trimming pared 3 bases from V and 0 bases from J, leaving 7 bases between. The germline V gene has CDR1 KGHPV and CDR2 FQNQEV (reference sequence). The CDR3 contains 14 residues. The covered CDR3 bases are TGTGCCAGCAGTCTTTTACAGAGTCAAAACACCTTGTAC. Protein product: CASSLLQSQNTLY. The full CDR3 sequence reads CASSLLQSQNTLYF. The complete variable domain, with remaining parts taken from reference TRBV26 and TRBJ2-4, reads NSKVIQTPRYLVKGQGQKAKMRCIPEKGHPVVFWYQQNKNNEFKFLINFQNQEVLQQIDMTEKRFSAECPSNSPCSLEIQSSEAGDSALYLCASSLLQSQNTLYFGAGTRLSVL.

As to this clone: The genes and germline here are from mouse. The read terminates 1 residue before the CDR3 end, so the remaining end is supplied by the germline J gene. The chain combines TRBV12-2 with TRBJ1-2; 9 bases line up with TRBD1. This CDR3 contains 15 residues. J lost 0 bases, V lost 0 bases, and 1 base had no gene match. The germline V gene encodes CDR1 SGHLS and CDR2 HYDKME. CDR3 bases read: TGTGCCAGCTCTCTCGGGACAGGGTCAAACTCCGACTACACC. Translated: CASSLGTGSNSDYT. The entire CDR3 is CASSLGTGSNSDYTF.

With respect to this clone: Mouse names are used for the genes. The read stops 1 residue short of the end of the CDR3; the missing end is completed from the germline J gene. This chain uses TRBV26 with TRBJ1-1; 9 bases align to TRBD1. The CDR3 loop spans 14 amino acids. The J segment lost 1 base and the V segment lost 6 bases, leaving 3 bases of the junction unmatched. Germline V gives CDR1 KGHPV, CDR2 FQNQEV (reference sequence). The CDR3 spells CASSLDRGNTEVFF. CDR3 DNA, as far as it was read: TGTGCCAGCAGCCTGGACAGGGGAAACACAGAAGTCTTC.

As to this clone: Gene names are the mouse ones. The CDR3 end falls 1 residue outside the read, so it is completed with the germline J gene. The rearrangement links TRBV26 to TRBJ2-3; the D is unclear. CDR1 is KGHPV and CDR2 is FQNQEV in the germline V gene (reference sequence). Trimming removed 3 bases from V and 0 bases from J, with 7 bases in between. This CDR3 has 14 residues. The part of the CDR3 DNA that was read is TGTGCCAGCAGTCTCGGCATTAGTGCAGAAACGCTGTAT. It codes for CASSLGISAETLY. The whole CDR3 protein reads CASSLGISAETLYF.